The sample holds one count of the clone carrying this T cell receptor beta chain. The sample comes from a study of blood T cell repertoires in COVID-19. Study as a whole: Both acute and convalescent COVID-19 samples were obtained from the United States, Italy and Spain. From T cells, B-cell-depleted T cells, or PBMCs came the material, which was cDNA or gDNA.

The authors' processing: Scientists estimated how many nucleated cells there were by amplifying reference gene primers. This table comes from immunoSEQ multiplex PCR, and its TCRdb copy is limited to in-frame clones, with some not included. From that table come the V and J calls and clone size; the DNA was used to work out D and trimming. In the table there are about 160,000 clones, around 89% of which are singletons. Germline V gene lookup returns CDR1 SGHDT and CDR2 YYEEEE. The CDR3 has 14 residues. Trimming removed 4 bases from V and 6 bases from J, with 16 bases in between. The chain joins TRBV5-6 to TRBJ1-2; D is unresolved. The sequenced sample was peripheral blood. The origin of this receptor is a man in his sixties with acute or convalescent COVID-19. This CDR3 is CASSPRTLFDGYTF. DNA of the CDR3: TGTGCCAGCAGCCCCCGGACTCTCTTTGATGGCTACACCTTC.